Listed here are 16 T cell receptor beta chains from one sample, sequenced in a study of T cell responses to AZD1222 COVID-19 vaccine. Method: immunoSEQ multiplex PCR; TCRdb's copy keeps in-frame clones and lacks some. The repertoire holds about 85,000 clones, with 86% as singletons. This specimen consisted of peripheral blood, obtained on day 0 of AZD1222 vaccination. These receptors were taken from an adult in good health.

The chain recombines TRBV18 with TRBJ1-1; D might be TRBD1 (6 bases). Germline values: CDR1 KGHSH, CDR2 LQKENI. Deletions cut 3 bases from V and 0 bases from J, with 14 bases between. There are 16 residues in the CDR3. Written as DNA, the CDR3 is TGTGCCAGCTCACCCTTTCGGGGGGACATGAACACTGAAGCTTTCTTT. Encoded protein: CASSPFRGDMNTEAFF.

The rearrangement joins TRBV6-2 or TRBV6-3 to TRBJ1-1, with a weak D call TRBD1 (6 bases). V gave up 2 bases and J gave up 3 bases, with 10 bases separating them. The CDR3 consists of 14 residues. From germline, CDR1 is MNHEY and CDR2 SVGEGT. CDR3 DNA: TGTGCCAGCAGTTACCAGGGGAGGTACACTGAAGCTTTCTTT. Amino acid sequence: CASSYQGRYTEAFF.

The rearrangement joins TRBV5-1 to TRBJ1-1; D is possibly TRBD1 (6 bases). Trimming left V 1 base short and J 7 bases short, with 17 bases between. CDR1 and CDR2 (germline): SGHRS, YFSETQ. The CDR3 loop spans 15 amino acids. The CDR3 coding sequence is TGCGCCAGCAGCTTGAGCTGGGGGGCTGCGAGTGAAGCTTTCTTT. Translated, it gives CASSLSWGAASEAFF.

This clone was detected once. The chain combines TRBV4-1 with TRBJ2-7; 11 bases line up with TRBD2. The CDR3 extends over 16 amino acids. Germline CDR1 MGHRA, CDR2 YSYEKL. V was pared by 3 bases and J by 5 bases, with 9 bases of the junction left unmatched. The CDR3 is CASSQQVAGGPHEQYF. CDR3 nucleotides: TGCGCCAGCAGCCAGCAAGTAGCGGGAGGGCCCCACGAGCAGTACTTC.

The J gene is TRBJ2-5, the V gene TRBV2, with D perhaps matching TRBD2 (5 bases). CDR1 SNHLY and CDR2 FYNNEI come from the germline V gene. The CDR3 is 12 amino acids. Trimming stripped 8 bases from V and 5 bases from J, with 12 bases between. CDR3 DNA sequence: TGTGCCAGCGGGCGGGCGCAGGAGACCCAGTACTTC. Translating gives CASGRAQETQYF.

The chain is built from TRBV19 and TRBJ1-5; D uncertain. Deletions cut 3 bases from V and 6 bases from J, with 9 bases between. The germline V gene encodes CDR1 LNHDA and CDR2 SQIVND (reference sequence). The CDR3 runs to 13 residues. In nucleotides, the CDR3 is TGTGCCAGTAGTATTGTTGCTGGTCAGCCCCAGCATTTT. It translates to CASSIVAGQPQHF.

J is TRBJ1-1 and V is TRBV15; possible D gene TRBD1, 6 bases. Germline assignment: CDR1 LNHNV and CDR2 YYDKDF (reference sequence). CDR3 size: 17 residues. The V end lost 1 base, the J end lost 2 bases, and 17 bases lay between the germline ends. The chain's CDR3 is CATSRVRGLNLNTEAFF. The CDR3 nucleotides are TGTGCCACCAGCAGAGTCAGGGGCCTGAATCTTAACACTGAAGCTTTCTTT.

Concerning this clone itself: Other DNA sequences from this sample encode an identical CDR3 as well. The chain has TRBV9 and TRBJ1-6; TRBD1 matches 8 bases. This CDR3 has 14 residues. Losses at the gene ends were 2 bases for V and 10 bases for J; bases not matched to a gene: 5. CDR1 and CDR2 from the germline V gene are SGDLS and YYNGEE. The CDR3 here is CASSVGQGNSPLHF. The DNA of the CDR3 is TGTGCCAGCAGCGTCGGACAGGGTAACTCACCCCTCCACTTT. The full variable domain, in which reference TRBV9 and TRBJ1-6 provide the parts outside the CDR3, is DSGVTQTPKHLITATGQRVTLRCSPRSGDLSVYWYQQSLDQGLQFLIQYYNGEERAKGNILERFSAQQFPDLHSELNLSSLELGDSALYFCASSVGQGNSPLHFGNGTRLTVT.

The DNA for the CDR3 is TGTGCCAGCAGCGTAGACCCAACCAGAGAAAAACTGTTTTTT. The encoded protein is CASSVDPTREKLFF. The chain recombines TRBV9 with TRBJ1-4; D remains unclear. CDR1 and CDR2 (germline): SGDLS, YYNGEE. The CDR3 consists of 14 residues. The V end lost 0 bases, the J end lost 8 bases, and 11 bases lay between the germline ends. Drawing the rest from reference TRBV9 and TRBJ1-4, the complete variable domain is DSGVTQTPKHLITATGQRVTLRCSPRSGDLSVYWYQQSLDQGLQFLIQYYNGEERAKGNILERFSAQQFPDLHSELNLSSLELGDSALYFCASSVDPTREKLFFGSGTQLSVL.

The rearrangement joins TRBV14 to TRBJ1-3, with a tentative D call TRBD1 (5 bases). V lost 2 bases and J lost 0, with 14 bases in between. This CDR3 contains 17 residues. Looked up from germline, CDR1 is SGHDN and CDR2 is FVKESK. The CDR3 protein is CASSQSVGVDSGNTIYF. Written as DNA, the CDR3 is TGTGCCAGCAGCCAAAGCGTGGGGGTGGACTCTGGAAACACCATATATTTT.

V and J are TRBV2 and TRBJ2-5; 9 positions agree with TRBD1. The germline CDR1 and CDR2 sequences are SNHLY and FYNNEI. This CDR3 is built from 14 residues. The ends lost 4 bases at V and 7 bases at J; junction bases unmatched: 7. The CDR3 loop reads CASSGVGQGATQYF. Written as DNA, the CDR3 is TGTGCCAGCAGTGGGGTGGGACAGGGAGCGACCCAGTACTTC. The variable domain in full, completed from reference TRBV2 and TRBJ2-5, reads EPEVTQTPSHQVTQMGQEVILRCVPISNHLYFYWYRQILGQKVEFLVSFYNNEISEKSEIFDDQFSVERPDGSNFTLKIRSTKLEDSAMYFCASSGVGQGATQYFGPGTRLLVL.

The rearrangement links TRBV4-1 to TRBJ2-3; possible D gene TRBD2, 6 bases. The CDR3 consists of 15 residues. Germline CDR1 MGHRA, CDR2 YSYEKL. Trimming took off 3 bases at V and 5 bases at J, with 15 bases between the two ends. The DNA of the CDR3 is TGCGCCAGCAGCCAGGGGTGGGGGGATGGAGATACGCAGTATTTT. This encodes CASSQGWGDGDTQYF.

The V and J genes are TRBV6-4 and TRBJ2-1, with D perhaps assigned TRBD1 or TRBD2 (5 bases each). V gave up 0 bases and J gave up 1 base, with 10 bases separating them. Germline values: CDR1 MRHNA, CDR2 SNTAGT. This CDR3 has 16 amino acids. The chain's CDR3 is CASSDSERGSYNEQFF. In nucleotides, the CDR3 is TGTGCCAGCAGTGACTCGGAGAGGGGATCCTACAATGAGCAGTTCTTC.

The V gene is TRBV10-3, the J gene TRBJ1-1; 8 bases match TRBD1. CDR1 is ENHRY, CDR2 SYGVKD, per germline. The V gene end was trimmed by 4 bases and the J gene end by 1 base; junction bases not matched to a gene: 5. The CDR3 spans 15 residues. In DNA form, the CDR3 reads TGTGCCATCAGTGCCGTCGGACAGGGGAACACTGAAGCTTTCTTT. This codes for CAISAVGQGNTEAFF.

V and J are TRBV5-8 and TRBJ1-3; D gene unclear. Germline V gene data show CDR1 as SGHTS and CDR2 as YDEGEE. Trimming took 0 bases from V and 2 from J, leaving 9 bases between them. The CDR3 covers 15 residues. In DNA, the CDR3 is TGTGCCAGCAGCTTGGCGGCAAGCCCTGGAAACACCATATATTTT. It codes for CASSLAASPGNTIYF.

The chain uses TRBV27 and TRBJ2-3; TRBD2 is a possible D gene (6 bases). CDR3 length equals 15 residues. The V gene lost 3 bases and the J gene lost 3 bases, with 13 bases spanning the gap. Germline-derived CDR1 and CDR2 are MNHEY and SMNVEV (reference sequence). CDR3 coding DNA: TGTGCCAGCAGTTTCCGGGGAGGTGGGACAGATACGCAGTATTTT. Translating gives CASSFRGGGTDTQYF.